Listed below are T cell receptor beta chains from one sample, sequenced in a study of CD8 T cells in Susac syndrome. TCRdb ran MiXCR on the immunoSEQ multiplex PCR reads and lists one entry per CDR3 protein. The repertoire has some 300,000 distinct CDR3 sequences, 85% of them found once; the top ten carry approximately 0.11%. Sequenced: CD8+ T cells from PBMCs. Every receptor here comes from a human donor with multiple sclerosis. The CDR3 runs from the conserved cysteine through the conserved F or W. A D gene is named only where the DNA matches it firmly. Some rows mark clone size as missing; the rest say once, few, many or name a class of expanded clone.

.	.	TRBV9	TRBJ2-3	TGTGCCAGCAGCGAGACGGGGGATACAGATACGCAGTATTTT	CASSETGDTDTQYF
.	.	TRBV9	TRBJ1-2	TGTGCCAGCAGGAGAACTCATGGCTACACCTTC	CASRRTHGYTF
TRBD2	.	TRBV7-3	TRBJ2-2	TGTGCCAGCAAAAGCGGGAGGGACACCGGGGAGCTGTTTTTT	CASKSGRDTGELFF
.	.	TRBV3-1	TRBJ2-3	TGTGCCAGCAGCCAAGATGAATCGGGAGTCACAGATACGCAGTATTTT	CASSQDESGVTDTQYF
.	.	TRBV7-9	TRBJ1-4	TGTGCCAGCAGCCCCCCGACCGCTCGGGAAAAACTGTTTTTT	CASSPPTAREKLFF
TRBD2	.	TRBV5-1	TRBJ2-1	TGCGCCAGCAGTAGGATTAGCGGGAGAGGTAATGAGCAGTTCTTC	CASSRISGRGNEQFF
TRBD2	.	TRBV9	TRBJ2-3	TGTGCCAGCAGCGTACTCAGCGGGGGATCCACAGATACGCAGTATTTT	CASSVLSGGSTDTQYF
.	once	TRBV11-2	TRBJ2-1	TGTGCCAGCAGCTTCCCGGGACGTTACAATGAGCAGTTCTTC	CASSFPGRYNEQFF
TRBD2	.	TRBV12-3/TRBV12-4	TRBJ2-5	TGTGCCAGCAGCGGGGGACTAGAACAAGAGACCCAGTACTTC	CASSGGLEQETQYF
TRBD1	.	TRBV9	TRBJ2-7	TGTGCCAGCAGACCCACAGGGGGCGACGAGCAGTACTTC	CASRPTGGDEQYF
.	.	TRBV30	TRBJ2-6	TGTGCCTGGAGTTTTAGGCCGAGCTCTGGGGCCAACGTCCTGACTTTC	CAWSFRPSSGANVLTF
.	.	TRBV11-2	TRBJ1-2	TGTGCCAGCAGCTTAGGGGCAGGGACGAAAGGGCATGGCTACACCTTC	CASSLGAGTKGHGYTF
.	.	TRBV12-3/TRBV12-4	TRBJ2-5	TGTGCCAGCAGTTTAGTCGGACAGAACCAAGAGACCCAGTACTTC	CASSLVGQNQETQYF
TRBD1	once	TRBV28	TRBJ2-5	TGTGCCAGCAGTTTGTACAGGGGTGCGGAGACCCAGTACTTC	CASSLYRGAETQYF
.	.	TRBV29-1	TRBJ2-1	TGCAGCGTTGAAGATCCGGAGCAGTTCTTC	CSVEDPEQFF
TRBD2	.	TRBV5-1	TRBJ2-7	TGCGCCAGCAGCCCGGGACTAGCGGGAGGGACCTACGAGCAGTACTTC	CASSPGLAGGTYEQYF
.	.	TRBV4-1	TRBJ2-1	TGCGCCAGCAGCTCGGGACCGGAGCAGTTCTTC	CASSSGPEQFF
TRBD2	.	TRBV5-1	TRBJ2-2	TGCGCCAGCAGCGCTCCCCAGCGGGAAAGGACCGGGGAGCTGTTTTTT	CASSAPQRERTGELFF
.	.	TRBV27	TRBJ2-3	TGTGCCAGCGCCATAGACATCCGCCCCGCAGATACGCAGTATTTT	CASAIDIRPADTQYF
.	.	TRBV5-4	TRBJ1-3	TGTGCCAGCAGCTCGCCAGAGAGGGGAAACACCATATATTTT	CASSSPERGNTIYF
.	.	TRBV30	TRBJ2-5	TGTGCCTGGAGTGGGGAGACCCAGTACTTC	CAWSGETQYF
.	.	TRBV9	TRBJ1-1	TGTGCCAGCACCCTAGGGGTAATGAACACTGAAGCTTTCTTT	CASTLGVMNTEAFF
.	.	TRBV6-5	TRBJ2-7	TGTGCCAGCAGTTACTCAGCGGGACAGGTACCCGAGCAGTACTTC	CASSYSAGQVPEQYF
.	.	TRBV6-1	TRBJ2-2	TGTGCCAGCAGTGGCAGGGGCTCCGGGGAGCTGTTTTTT	CASSGRGSGELFF
.	.	TRBV7-8	TRBJ2-3	TGTGCCAGCAGCTTAAGGACTAGGACAGACACAGATACGCAGTATTTT	CASSLRTRTDTDTQYF
.	once	TRBV10-3	TRBJ2-5	TGTGCCATCAGTGAAGGGTGGGCTCTAAAAGAGACCCAGTACTTC	CAISEGWALKETQYF
.	.	TRBV12-5	TRBJ2-3	TGTGCTAGTGGTTTGGCAACCCTATCAGATACGCAGTATTTT	CASGLATLSDTQYF
.	.	TRBV9	TRBJ2-1	TGTGCCAGCAGCTGGCGACACAATGAGCAGTTCTTC	CASSWRHNEQFF
TRBD2	.	TRBV20-1	TRBJ2-1	TGCAGTGCTTATCCCGGGACTAGCAGTTACAATGAGCAGTTCTTC	CSAYPGTSSYNEQFF
TRBD1	.	TRBV4-2	TRBJ1-5	TGTGCCAGCAGCCAAGAAGACAGGGGCGGTCAGCCCCAGCATTTT	CASSQEDRGGQPQHF
.	.	TRBV20-1	TRBJ1-2	TGCAGTGCTAGGGAACCGGACAGACGAATCTATGGCTACACCTTC	CSAREPDRRIYGYTF
TRBD2	.	TRBV15	TRBJ2-5	TGTGCCACCAGCGGAAAGCGGGAGGTGGGGGAGACCCAGTACTTC	CATSGKREVGETQYF
.	once	TRBV10-3	TRBJ2-7	TGTGCCATCAGTCCCGAATCCTACGAGCAGTACTTC	CAISPESYEQYF
TRBD2	.	TRBV6-1	TRBJ2-5	TGTGCCAGCAGCCCCGGGACTAGCGGGATGGAGACCCAGTACTTC	CASSPGTSGMETQYF
.	.	TRBV23-1	TRBJ1-3	TGCGCCCACGGAAACACCATATATTTT	CAHGNTIYF
.	once	TRBV7-9	TRBJ2-5	TGTGCCAGCAGCTGGCGCCAAGAGACCCAGTACTTC	CASSWRQETQYF
.	.	TRBV2	TRBJ2-7	TGTGCCGAGGGGGGCCGCTCCTACGAGCAGTACTTC	CAEGGRSYEQYF
.	.	TRBV6-1	TRBJ2-7	TGTGCCAGCAGTCCCTCCGTGGGGCTGAGCTCCTACGAGCAGTACTTC	CASSPSVGLSSYEQYF
.	.	TRBV4-1	TRBJ2-5	TGCGCCAGCAGCCAACGTAGGGTAGGGCAAGAGACCCAGTACTTC	CASSQRRVGQETQYF
TRBD1	.	TRBV29-1	TRBJ1-2	TGCAGCGTCGGCAGGATAGGGACAGGGGGCTCTGGCTACACCTTC	CSVGRIGTGGSGYTF
.	.	TRBV29-1	TRBJ2-1	TGCAGCGCCGCCTACAATGAGCAGTTCTTC	CSAAYNEQFF
.	.	TRBV11-2	TRBJ2-7	TGTGCCAGCAGCTTAGAACCTAACTGGCAGCAGTACTTC	CASSLEPNWQQYF
TRBD1	.	TRBV27	TRBJ2-7	TGTGCCAGCAGTTTGAGGGACAGGGAGTACGAGCAGTACTTC	CASSLRDREYEQYF
.	.	TRBV7-9	TRBJ1-5	TGTGCCAGCAGCTTACTCGCGGAGGGGAGTAATCAGCCCCAGCATTTT	CASSLLAEGSNQPQHF
TRBD2	.	TRBV30	TRBJ2-1	TGTGCCTGGAGTACGGGCGGGGGGACCTACAATGAGCAGTTCTTC	CAWSTGGGTYNEQFF
TRBD1	.	TRBV20-1	TRBJ2-7	TGCAGTGCTAGGACAGGGGATGGTACCTACGAGCAGTACTTC	CSARTGDGTYEQYF
.	.	TRBV6-5	TRBJ2-3	TGTGCCAGCAGTTACTATCACCGGCGCCCAGATACGCAGTATTTT	CASSYYHRRPDTQYF
.	.	TRBV6-5	TRBJ1-2	TGTGCCAGCAGTACACAGTGGATCGATATCTATGGCTACACCTTC	CASSTQWIDIYGYTF
.	.	TRBV7-8	TRBJ2-3	TGTGCCAGCAGCCGTCTACTAGATCCCACAGATACGCAGTATTTT	CASSRLLDPTDTQYF
.	once	TRBV23-1	TRBJ1-2	TGCGCCAGCAGTCAGGAAGGGCCGTATGGCTACACCTTC	CASSQEGPYGYTF
.	once	TRBV27	TRBJ1-6	TGTGCCAGCAGTTCTGGACAGTTAAATTCACCCCTCCACTTT	CASSSGQLNSPLHF
.	.	TRBV27	TRBJ2-7	TGTGCCAGCAGTTTAGGGACTGCCCCTCGCGAGCAGTACTTC	CASSLGTAPREQYF
.	.	TRBV12-3/TRBV12-4	TRBJ2-2	TGTGCCAGCAGCCCACTAGCCACCGGGGAGCTGTTTTTT	CASSPLATGELFF
.	.	TRBV5-1	TRBJ2-1	TGCGCCAGCAGACGGTCCGGGACGGAAAACTACAATGAGCAGTTCTTC	CASRRSGTENYNEQFF
.	.	TRBV7-9	TRBJ1-5	TGTGCCAGCAGCTTAGCGAAAGGGGGAAGCAATCAGCCCCAGCATTTT	CASSLAKGGSNQPQHF
TRBD2	.	TRBV6-1	TRBJ2-5	TGTGCCAGCAGTCGTTGGACTAGCGGGGTAGGGGAGACCCAGTACTTC	CASSRWTSGVGETQYF
TRBD2	.	TRBV27	TRBJ2-7	TGTGCCAGCCAAGCAGCGGGAGGAAGGGTTTACGAGCAGTACTTC	CASQAAGGRVYEQYF
TRBD2	.	TRBV19	TRBJ2-1	TGTGCCAGTAGTATGGAAACCTTGGCGGGGAGGGCTACGGATGAGCAGTTCTTC	CASSMETLAGRATDEQFF